One and the same sample provided the 27 T cell receptor beta chains below, sequenced in a study of blood T cell repertoires in COVID-19. Assay used: immunoSEQ multiplex PCR; TCRdb lists only in-frame clones, some missing. The repertoire consists of roughly 250,000 clones, with about 89% occurring once and the leading ten covering 0.75% to 0.9%. The sample taken for sequencing was peripheral blood. These receptors were taken from a man aged 25-40 years with acute or convalescent COVID-19.

This sequence joins TRBV29-1 and TRBJ2-3, with D tentatively TRBD1 (6 bases). The V gene lost 4 bases and the J gene lost 0 bases, with 14 bases spanning the gap. This CDR3 is 15 amino acids long. Germline CDR1 SQVTM, CDR2 ANQGSEA. The CDR3 loop reads CSVVGRGTSTDTQYF. The CDR3 nucleotides read TGCAGCGTTGTTGGTAGGGGGACGAGCACAGATACGCAGTATTTT.

This clone was observed once. The chain couples TRBV5-1 to TRBJ2-4; the match to TRBD2 covers 8 bases. Trimming removed 4 bases from V and 0 bases from J; junction bases left unmatched: 12. Germline loops: CDR1 SGHRS, CDR2 YFSETQ. The CDR3 loop spans 18 amino acids. The CDR3 DNA follows: TGCGCCAGCAGCCCGGGAGTTAGCGGGGTTCTAGCCAAAAACATTCAGTACTTC. Residues: CASSPGVSGVLAKNIQYF.

The V and J genes are TRBV7-9 and TRBJ2-5; no clear D gene. V was trimmed by 3 bases and J by 5 bases, leaving 4 bases between them. Germline V gene sequence: CDR1 SEHNR, CDR2 FQNEAQ (reference sequence). The CDR3 has 11 amino acids. In DNA form, the CDR3 reads TGTGCCAGCAGCTTGTATGAGACCCAGTACTTC. It is translated as CASSLYETQYF.

The chain employs TRBV4-1 and TRBJ1-5, with a possible D match to TRBD1 (6 bases). The CDR3 runs 14 residues. Trimming pared 0 bases from V and 4 bases from J, leaving 7 bases between. Per the germline V gene, CDR1 is MGHRA and CDR2 is YSYEKL. DNA for the CDR3: TGCGCCAGCAGCCAAGACAGGGGTAATCAGCCCCAGCATTTT. As protein: CASSQDRGNQPQHF.

This chain uses TRBV11-2 with TRBJ2-5; 7 positions agree with TRBD1. The CDR3 spans 16 residues. Losses at the gene ends were 2 bases for V and 4 bases for J; bases not matched to a gene: 10. Germline V gene data show CDR1 as SGHAT and CDR2 as FQNNGV. The CDR3, as DNA: TGTGCCAGCAGCTTAAGCCGGACAGGTCGAAGAGAGACCCAGTACTTC. It yields the protein CASSLSRTGRRETQYF.

The chain has TRBV24-1 and TRBJ2-1; 7 bases fit TRBD1. The germline V gene has CDR1 KGHDR and CDR2 SFDVKD. J lost 5 bases, V lost 5 bases, and 5 bases had no gene match. This CDR3 spans 14 amino acids. The CDR3 sequence is CATSGQGTNNEQFF. CDR3 bases: TGTGCCACCAGTGGACAGGGAACAAACAATGAGCAGTTCTTC.

The V call is TRBV29-1, the J call TRBJ2-1, with 10 bases aligning to TRBD2. This CDR3 has 13 residues. V lost 5 bases to trimming and J lost 4 bases; unmatched junction nucleotides: 2. From germline, CDR1 is SQVTM and CDR2 ANQGSEA. CDR3: CSVKRGGYNEQFF. CDR3 bases: TGCAGCGTTAAGCGGGGGGGGTACAATGAGCAGTTCTTC.

The rearrangement uses TRBV9 and TRBJ2-4; possibly TRBD2 for D (5 bases). With 4 bases removed from V and 3 bases from J, the gap between germline ends came to 26 bases. In germline, CDR1 is SGDLS, CDR2 YYNGEE. This CDR3 comprises 19 residues. The CDR3 sequence: CASSPRLAGELVGKNIQYF. The CDR3 region has the DNA TGTGCCAGCAGCCCGCGTTTGGCTGGGGAGTTGGTTGGCAAAAACATTCAGTACTTC.

The chain employs TRBV25-1 and TRBJ2-3; 11 bases agree with TRBD2. The CDR3 runs 18 residues. V was clipped by 4 bases and J by 3 bases; unmatched bases: 12. Germline CDR1 is MGHDK and CDR2 is SYGVNS. The CDR3 loop is CASSGRIAGGPRTDTQYF. The CDR3 DNA follows: TGTGCCAGCAGTGGAAGAATAGCGGGAGGGCCTAGGACAGATACGCAGTATTTT.

In its sample, this clone was seen once. The rearrangement links TRBV11-3 to TRBJ2-1, with 7 bases aligning to TRBD1. The trim removed 0 bases at V and 9 bases at J, leaving 8 bases unmatched. The CDR3 loop spans 15 amino acids. Germline V gene lookup returns CDR1 SGHNT and CDR2 YENEEA. The CDR3 DNA is TGTGCCAGCAGCTTAGACAGGGGGTATCAGGGTGAGCAGTTCTTC. This gives the protein CASSLDRGYQGEQFF.

This chain uses TRBV9 with TRBJ1-6, with a weak D call TRBD1 (6 bases). The germline V gene encodes CDR1 SGDLS and CDR2 YYNGEE. The CDR3 is 16 residues long. Trimming took off 3 bases at V and 7 bases at J, with 17 bases between the two ends. The CDR3 DNA sequence: TGTGCCAGCAGCGCCACCGGACAGCTTAGAAATTCACCCCTCCACTTT. Its translation: CASSATGQLRNSPLHF.

This clone came up once. This chain joins TRBV5-1 and TRBJ2-5; possible D gene TRBD2, 6 bases. CDR3 length: 14 amino acids. From germline, CDR1 is SGHRS and CDR2 YFSETQ. V was trimmed by 2 bases and J by 4 bases, leaving 12 bases between them. The CDR3 DNA reads as TGCGCCAGCAGCTTTAGCCGGGGAGGAGAGACCCAGTACTTC. It encodes CASSFSRGGETQYF. Together with reference TRBV5-1 and TRBJ2-5, the CDR3 gives the full variable domain: KAGVTQTPRYLIKTRGQQVTLSCSPISGHRSVSWYQQTPGQGLQFLFEYFSETQRNKGNFPGRFSGRQFSNSRSEMNVSTLELGDSALYLCASSFSRGGETQYFGPGTRLLVL.

The chain employs TRBV9 and TRBJ2-7; 7 positions match TRBD1. CDR3 length equals 15 residues. The ends lost 4 bases at V and 2 bases at J; junction bases unmatched: 9. Germline V lookup: CDR1 SGDLS, CDR2 YYNGEE. The CDR3, as DNA: TGTGCCAGCAGCTTCGATCCGGGACAGACCTACGAGCAGTACTTC. Residues: CASSFDPGQTYEQYF. Filled out from reference TRBV9 and TRBJ2-7, the complete variable domain reads DSGVTQTPKHLITATGQRVTLRCSPRSGDLSVYWYQQSLDQGLQFLIQYYNGEERAKGNILERFSAQQFPDLHSELNLSSLELGDSALYFCASSFDPGQTYEQYFGPGTRLTVT.

The chain employs TRBV6-5 and TRBJ2-2, with D unresolved. The CDR3 consists of 15 residues. V shed 0 bases and J shed 4 bases, with 9 bases lying between them. CDR1 and CDR2 (germline): MNHEY, SVGAGI. The CDR3 here is CASSYSVSFTGELFF. CDR3 DNA sequence: TGTGCCAGCAGTTACTCCGTTAGCTTCACCGGGGAGCTGTTTTTT.

V is TRBV5-6 and J is TRBJ1-2, with TRBD1 as a possible D gene (6 bases). The germline V gene has CDR1 SGHDT and CDR2 YYEEEE. V lost 1 base and J lost 7, with 14 bases in between. The CDR3 runs 14 residues. CDR3 in amino acids: CASSLTGPYSGYTF. CDR3 DNA sequence: TGTGCCAGCAGCTTGACAGGGCCCTATAGTGGCTACACCTTC.

The gene calls are TRBV7-9 and TRBJ1-6; 8 nucleotides agree with TRBD1. CDR1 is SEHNR, CDR2 FQNEAQ, per germline (reference sequence). Trimming cost V 5 bases and J 10 bases; bases outside gene matches: 13. The CDR3 totals 16 residues. CDR3 sequence reads: CASSPDRGSDHSPLHF. CDR3 DNA sequence: TGTGCCAGCAGCCCTGACAGGGGCTCAGACCACTCACCCCTCCACTTT. Full variable domain (remainder filled in from reference TRBV7-9 and TRBJ1-6): DTGVSQNPRHKITKRGQNVTFRCDPISEHNRLYWYRQTLGQGPEFLTYFQNEAQLEKSRLLSDRFSAERPKGSFSTLEIQRTEQGDSAMYLCASSPDRGSDHSPLHFGNGTRLTVT.

This chain joins TRBV27 and TRBJ2-1; 9 nucleotides align to TRBD2. This CDR3 spans 21 amino acids. Trimming removed 3 bases from V and 0 bases from J; junction bases left unmatched: 18. In germline, CDR1 is MNHEY, CDR2 SMNVEV (reference sequence). Here the CDR3 DNA reads TGTGCCAGCAGTTTCCCCGGGTTTCTAGCGGGAATCCCATTCTCCTACAATGAGCAGTTCTTC. It is translated as CASSFPGFLAGIPFSYNEQFF.

This chain links TRBV5-1 with TRBJ1-4; 10 bases are shared with TRBD1. The V gene end was trimmed by 4 bases and the J gene end by 7 bases; junction bases not matched to a gene: 7. CDR3 size: 15 residues. Germline V gene sequence: CDR1 SGHRS, CDR2 YFSETQ. The CDR3 sequence is CASSPRTGGGEKLFF. The CDR3 DNA reads TGCGCCAGCAGCCCTAGGACAGGGGGAGGTGAAAAACTGTTTTTT.

J is TRBJ2-1 and V is TRBV30; maybe TRBD2 (5 bases). With 1 base removed from V and 6 bases from J, the gap between germline ends came to 13 bases. The CDR3 runs 14 residues. CDR1 is GTSNPN and CDR2 is SVGIG in the germline V gene (reference sequence). The chain's CDR3 is CAWSARAPPNEQFF. DNA for the CDR3: TGTGCCTGGAGTGCGAGGGCCCCCCCCAATGAGCAGTTCTTC.

A single count supports this clone. This chain's CDR3 is CASSYRTGQETQYF. The CDR3 coding sequence is TGCGCCAGCAGCTATAGGACAGGTCAAGAGACCCAGTACTTC. This chain links TRBV5-1 with TRBJ2-5, with 7 nucleotides matching TRBD1. Trimming removed 3 bases from V and 2 bases from J; junction bases left unmatched: 4. This CDR3 spans 14 amino acids. CDR1 is SGHRS and CDR2 is YFSETQ in the germline V gene.

This sequence joins TRBV5-8 and TRBJ1-1; D remains ambiguous. The CDR3 runs 14 residues. Germline assignment: CDR1 SGHTS and CDR2 YDEGEE. V shed 1 base and J shed 1 base, with 8 bases lying between them. CDR3 DNA: TGTGCCAGCAGCTTGTGGCGGAGGAACACTGAAGCTTTCTTT. Protein: CASSLWRRNTEAFF.

V gene TRBV27 combines with J gene TRBJ2-3, with 12 positions matching TRBD2. V shed 6 bases and J 7 bases; nucleotides not matched to a gene: 8. Germline assignment: CDR1 MNHEY and CDR2 SMNVEV (reference sequence). The CDR3 extends over 15 amino acids. CDR3 residues: CASRRLAGVGNTQYF. The DNA of the CDR3 is TGTGCCAGCAGAAGACTAGCGGGAGTTGGGAATACGCAGTATTTT.

The chain links TRBV5-8 to TRBJ1-5; 7 bases fit TRBD1. V trimming: 5 bases; J trimming: 2 bases; junction bases outside the gene matches: 4. The CDR3 is made up of 14 amino acids. In germline, CDR1 is SGHTS, CDR2 YDEGEE. For the CDR3, the DNA is TGTGCCAGCAGAGATGGACAGGGCAATCAGCCCCAGCATTTT. Translating gives CASRDGQGNQPQHF.

This clone appeared a few times. This sequence joins TRBV5-1 and TRBJ1-2; 8 bases agree with TRBD1. Unmatched junction bases numbered 10, after V lost 4 bases and J lost 8 bases. Germline V gene lookup returns CDR1 SGHRS and CDR2 YFSETQ. The CDR3 loop spans 14 amino acids. The CDR3 region is CASSQWTGTKGYTF. The CDR3 nucleotides are TGCGCCAGCAGCCAATGGACAGGGACTAAGGGCTACACCTTC.

CDR3 amino acids: CASRQGAAEAFF. DNA of the CDR3: TGTGCCAGTAGACAGGGGGCCGCTGAAGCTTTCTTT. This sequence joins TRBV19 and TRBJ1-1; TRBD1 matches at 9 bases. Looked up from germline, CDR1 is LNHDA and CDR2 is SQIVND (reference sequence). The CDR3 is made up of 12 amino acids. With V trimmed by 6 bases and J by 6 bases, 2 bases remained unmatched.

This chain links TRBV30 with TRBJ1-5; no firm D call. The CDR3 is 13 residues long. V was clipped by 0 bases and J by 3 bases, with 6 bases between them. Germline V CDR1 and CDR2: GTSNPN, SVGIG (reference sequence). The CDR3 reads CAWSVSYNQPQHF. The CDR3 coding sequence is TGTGCCTGGAGTGTCTCTTACAATCAGCCCCAGCATTTT.

The chain employs TRBV27 and TRBJ2-6; perhaps TRBD1 as D (6 bases). From germline, CDR1 is MNHEY and CDR2 SMNVEV (reference sequence). V was trimmed by 5 bases and J by 4 bases, leaving 15 bases between them. The CDR3 has 16 residues. The CDR3 loop reads CASSAYRDSGANVLTF. The CDR3 DNA follows: TGTGCCAGCAGTGCTTACAGGGATTCAGGGGCCAACGTCCTGACTTTC.